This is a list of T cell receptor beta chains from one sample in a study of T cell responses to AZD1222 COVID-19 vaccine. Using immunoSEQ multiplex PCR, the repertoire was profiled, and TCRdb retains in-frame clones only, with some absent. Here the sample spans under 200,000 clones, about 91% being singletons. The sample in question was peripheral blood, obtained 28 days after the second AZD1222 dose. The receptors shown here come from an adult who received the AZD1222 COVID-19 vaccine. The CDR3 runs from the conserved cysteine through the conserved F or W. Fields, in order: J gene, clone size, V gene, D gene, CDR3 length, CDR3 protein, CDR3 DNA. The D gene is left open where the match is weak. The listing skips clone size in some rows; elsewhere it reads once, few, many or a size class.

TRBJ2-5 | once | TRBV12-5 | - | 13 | CASALDPEETQYF | TGTGCTAGTGCCCTCGACCCTGAAGAGACCCAGTACTTC
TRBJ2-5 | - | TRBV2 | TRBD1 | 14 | CASSTAGQGETQYF | TGTGCCAGCAGCACCGCGGGACAGGGAGAGACCCAGTACTTC
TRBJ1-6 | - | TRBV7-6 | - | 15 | CASTLLGSNNSPLHF | TGTGCCAGCACCCTATTGGGCAGCAATAATTCACCCCTCCACTTT
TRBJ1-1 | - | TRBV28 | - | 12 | CASEEKNTEAFF | TGTGCCAGCGAAGAAAAGAACACTGAAGCTTTCTTT
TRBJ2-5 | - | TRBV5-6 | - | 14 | CASSLSQSPGTQYF | TGTGCCAGCAGCTTGTCGCAGTCACCGGGGACCCAGTACTTC
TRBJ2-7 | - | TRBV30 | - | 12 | CAWMRDSYEQYF | TGTGCCTGGATGAGGGACTCCTACGAGCAGTACTTC
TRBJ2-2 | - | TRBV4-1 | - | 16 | CASSSRRGLNTGELFF | TGCGCCAGCAGCTCACGGCGCGGCCTGAACACCGGGGAGCTGTTTTTT
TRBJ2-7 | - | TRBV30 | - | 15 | CAWSGGKERAYEQYF | TGTGCCTGGAGTGGGGGGAAGGAGAGAGCCTACGAGCAGTACTTC
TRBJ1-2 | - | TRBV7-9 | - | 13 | CASRLDKIDGYTF | TGTGCCAGCAGATTGGACAAAATTGATGGCTACACCTTC
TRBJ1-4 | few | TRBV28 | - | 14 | CASSLGQLLEKLFF | TGTGCCAGCAGTTTAGGTCAGCTTTTAGAAAAACTGTTTTTT
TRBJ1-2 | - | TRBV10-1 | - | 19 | CASSQTRGGFGTFNYGYTF | TGCGCCAGCAGCCAAACTCGAGGGGGGTTTGGAACCTTTAACTATGGCTACACCTTC
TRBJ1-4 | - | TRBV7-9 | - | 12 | CASSSQGGKLFF | TGTGCCAGCAGCTCTCAGGGAGGAAAACTGTTTTTT
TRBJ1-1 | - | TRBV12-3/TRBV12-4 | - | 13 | CASSLGLYTEAFF | TGTGCCAGCAGTTTGGGACTATACACTGAAGCTTTCTTT
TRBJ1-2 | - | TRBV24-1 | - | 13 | CATSDLRGGGYTF | TGTGCCACCAGTGATCTTCGGGGGGGTGGCTACACCTTC
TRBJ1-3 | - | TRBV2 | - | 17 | CASSISEIGRSGNTIYF | TGTGCCAGCAGTATATCCGAAATTGGGCGGTCTGGAAACACCATATATTTT
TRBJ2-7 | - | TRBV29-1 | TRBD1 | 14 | CSISGTGGEYEQYF | TGCAGCATCTCCGGGACAGGGGGGGAATACGAGCAGTACTTC
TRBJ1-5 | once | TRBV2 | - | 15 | CASSHESYSNQPQHF | TGTGCCAGCAGCCACGAGTCATATAGCAATCAGCCCCAGCATTTT
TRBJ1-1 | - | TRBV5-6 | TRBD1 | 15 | CASSFQDRRGTEAFF | TGTGCCAGCAGCTTCCAGGACAGGCGGGGCACTGAAGCTTTCTTT
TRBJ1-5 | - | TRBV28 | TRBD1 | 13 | CASKGALTQPQHF | TGTGCCAGCAAGGGGGCGTTAACTCAGCCCCAGCATTTT
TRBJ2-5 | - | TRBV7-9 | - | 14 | CASSFPGNPETQYF | TGTGCCAGCAGCTTCCCAGGGAATCCCGAGACCCAGTACTTC
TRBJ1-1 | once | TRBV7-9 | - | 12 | CASSPLSGLAFF | TGTGCCAGCAGCCCTTTATCCGGTCTGGCTTTCTTT
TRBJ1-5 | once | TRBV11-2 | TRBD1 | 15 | CASSSDRASNQPQHF | TGTGCCAGCAGCTCGGACAGGGCAAGCAATCAGCCCCAGCATTTT
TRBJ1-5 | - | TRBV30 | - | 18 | CAWSSRKGTQGRNQPQHF | TGTGCCTGGAGTTCGCGAAAGGGAACACAGGGCCGCAATCAGCCCCAGCATTTT
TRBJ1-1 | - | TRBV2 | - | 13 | CASSRQADTEAFF | TGTGCCAGCAGTAGGCAAGCGGACACTGAAGCTTTCTTT
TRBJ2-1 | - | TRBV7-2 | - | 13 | CASSLGVVVEQFF | TGTGCCAGCAGCTTAGGGGTCGTAGTTGAGCAGTTCTTC
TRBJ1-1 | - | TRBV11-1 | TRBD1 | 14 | CASSLDGWDSRAFF | TGTGCCAGCAGCTTAGACGGATGGGACAGTCGGGCTTTCTTT
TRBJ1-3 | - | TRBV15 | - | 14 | CATSRENSGNTIYF | TGTGCCACCAGCAGAGAGAACTCTGGAAACACCATATATTTT
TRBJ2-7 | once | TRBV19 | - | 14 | CASSKGQGEYEQYF | TGTGCCAGTAGCAAAGGGCAGGGAGAGTACGAGCAGTACTTC
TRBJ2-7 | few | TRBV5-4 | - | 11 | CASSFSYEQYF | TGTGCCAGCAGCTTTAGCTACGAGCAGTACTTC
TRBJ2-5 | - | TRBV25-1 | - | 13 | CASSEGWGETQYF | TGTGCCAGCAGTGAAGGGTGGGGAGAGACCCAGTACTTC
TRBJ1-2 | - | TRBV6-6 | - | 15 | CASSDRGSVSYGYTF | TGTGCCAGCAGTGACCGAGGGAGTGTGAGCTATGGCTACACCTTC
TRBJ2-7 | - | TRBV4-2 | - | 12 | CASSQGYDEQYF | TGTGCCAGCAGCCAAGGGTACGACGAGCAGTACTTC
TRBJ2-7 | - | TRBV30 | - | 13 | CAWSGAVFYEQYF | TGTGCCTGGAGTGGGGCAGTCTTTTACGAGCAGTACTTC
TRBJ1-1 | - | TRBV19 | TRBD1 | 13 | CARLQGADTEAFF | TGTGCCAGGTTACAGGGGGCCGACACTGAAGCTTTCTTT
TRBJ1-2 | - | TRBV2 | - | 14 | CASSEDPPGFGYTF | TGTGCCAGCAGTGAAGACCCGCCGGGGTTTGGCTACACCTTC
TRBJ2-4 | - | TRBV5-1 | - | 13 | CASSLPGEDIQYF | TGCGCCAGCAGCTTGCCAGGGGAAGACATTCAGTACTTC
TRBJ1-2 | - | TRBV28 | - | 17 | CASRPGAGSRPGYGYTF | TGTGCCAGCAGACCCGGAGCAGGGTCTCGCCCGGGTTATGGCTACACCTTC
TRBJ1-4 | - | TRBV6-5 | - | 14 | CASSPGDRNEKLFF | TGTGCCAGCAGCCCGGGGGACCGAAACGAAAAACTGTTTTTT
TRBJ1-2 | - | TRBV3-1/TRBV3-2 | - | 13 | CASSQDEGYGYTF | TGTGCCAGCAGCCAAGATGAGGGTTATGGCTACACCTTC
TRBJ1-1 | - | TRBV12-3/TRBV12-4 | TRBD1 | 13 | CASRIQGFPEAFF | TGTGCCAGCAGAATACAGGGGTTTCCTGAAGCTTTCTTT
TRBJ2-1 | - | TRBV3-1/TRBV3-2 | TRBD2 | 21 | CASSQDRRGERGGPLHNEQFF | TGTGCCAGCAGCCAAGATAGACGTGGGGAGCGGGGGGGCCCTCTTCACAATGAGCAGTTCTTC
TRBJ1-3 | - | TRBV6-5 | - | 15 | CASIKQPSRRDTIYF | TGTGCCAGCATCAAGCAGCCCTCCCGTCGGGACACCATATATTTT
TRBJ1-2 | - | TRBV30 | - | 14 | CAWSGVGGSYGYTF | TGTGCCTGGAGTGGGGTAGGGGGAAGCTATGGCTACACCTTC
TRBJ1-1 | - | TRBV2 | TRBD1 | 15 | CASTKGGQPNTEAFF | TGTGCCAGCACCAAGGGGGGACAGCCGAACACTGAAGCTTTCTTT
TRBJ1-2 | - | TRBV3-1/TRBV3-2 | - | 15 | CASSQEGGFNYGYTF | TGTGCCAGCAGCCAAGAAGGGGGTTTTAACTATGGCTACACCTTC
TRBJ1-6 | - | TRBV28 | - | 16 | CASSRPGQNINSPLHF | TGTGCCAGCAGCCGACCGGGACAAAATATAAATTCACCCCTCCACTTT
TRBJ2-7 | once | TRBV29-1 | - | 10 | CSVMAEEQYF | TGCAGCGTTATGGCGGAAGAGCAGTACTTC
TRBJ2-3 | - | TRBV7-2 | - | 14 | CASSLMGGTDTQYF | TGTGCCAGCAGCTTAATGGGGGGCACAGATACGCAGTATTTT
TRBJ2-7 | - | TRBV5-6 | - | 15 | CASSLVDSGSYEQYF | TGTGCCAGCAGCTTGGTAGATAGCGGTTCCTACGAGCAGTACTTC
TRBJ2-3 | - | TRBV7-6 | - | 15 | CASSPPGTFTDTQYF | TGTGCCAGCAGCCCGCCGGGGACGTTCACAGATACGCAGTATTTT
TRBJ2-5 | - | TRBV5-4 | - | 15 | CASSSPGANQETQYF | TGTGCCAGCAGCTCTCCAGGGGCGAACCAAGAGACCCAGTACTTC
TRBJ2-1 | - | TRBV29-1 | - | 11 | CSVARGIEQFF | TGCAGCGTTGCCCGGGGTATTGAGCAGTTCTTC
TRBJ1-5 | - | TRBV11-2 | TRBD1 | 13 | CASGAGGGQPQHF | TGTGCCAGCGGGGCAGGGGGAGGACAGCCCCAGCATTTT
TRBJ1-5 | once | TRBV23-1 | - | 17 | CASTPTAKGGCNQPQHF | TGCGCCAGCACCCCGACAGCAAAAGGGGGATGCAATCAGCCCCAGCATTTT
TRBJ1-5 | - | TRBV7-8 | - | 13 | CASSPGRNQPQHF | TGTGCCAGCAGCCCCGGACGAAATCAGCCCCAGCATTTT